The 9 T cell receptor beta chains in this list originate from one sample, sequenced in a study of blood T cell repertoires in COVID-19. TCRdb keeps only in-frame clones here, not all; method: immunoSEQ multiplex PCR. The table has just over 300,000 clones, roughly 85% seen once; the top ten hold under 2.5%. Source material: PBMCs or T cells enriched from blood (not recorded which). These receptors were taken from a man between 25 and 39 years old who had recovered from COVID-19.

This clone occurred once. This chain joins TRBV18 and TRBJ2-1; a possible D gene is TRBD1 (5 bases). CDR3 length: 16 amino acids. The ends were cut back, 2 bases at V and 6 bases at J, with 17 bases in the middle. The germline CDR1 and CDR2 sequences are KGHSH and LQKENI. The CDR3 loop is CASSPGYRSVGNEQFF. Here the CDR3 DNA reads TGTGCCAGCTCACCAGGGTACAGGTCCGTAGGCAATGAGCAGTTCTTC. The full variable domain, its missing parts supplied by reference TRBV18 and TRBJ2-1, is NAGVMQNPRHLVRRRGQEARLRCSPMKGHSHVYWYRQLPEEGLKFMVYLQKENIIDESGMPKERFSAEFPKEGPSILRIQQVVRGDSAAYFCASSPGYRSVGNEQFFGPGTRLTVL.

The chain links TRBV7-8 to TRBJ1-1, with a weak D call TRBD1 (5 bases). CDR3 length: 15 amino acids. The V end lost 6 bases, the J end lost 2 bases, and 16 bases lay between the germline ends. Per germline, CDR1 SGHVS and CDR2 FQNEAQ. In nucleotides, the CDR3 is TGTGCCAGCAGACTATTCCGGGGGGTTAACACTGAAGCTTTCTTT. Its protein product is CASRLFRGVNTEAFF. The variable domain in full, with the rest retrieved from reference TRBV7-8 and TRBJ1-1, is GAGVSQSPRYKVAKRGQDVALRCDPISGHVSLFWYQQALGQGPEFLTYFQNEAQLDKSGLPSDRFFAERPEGSVSTLKIQRTQQEDSAVYLCASRLFRGVNTEAFFGQGTRLTVV.

The V gene is TRBV12-3 or TRBV12-4, the J gene TRBJ1-2; no clear D gene. V was cut by 6 bases and J by 5 bases, with 7 bases left in between. This CDR3 is built from 11 residues. The CDR3 here is CASSARYGYTF. The DNA of the CDR3 is TGTGCCAGCAGCGCCCGGTATGGCTACACCTTC.

CDR3 in amino acids: CASSQQVSNTGELFF. CDR3 in DNA: TGTGCCAGCTCACAACAGGTATCGAACACCGGGGAGCTGTTTTTT. V is TRBV18 and J is TRBJ2-2; perhaps TRBD1 as D (5 bases). Germline CDR1 KGHSH, CDR2 LQKENI. The ends were cut back, 4 bases at V and 0 bases at J, with 9 bases in the middle. The CDR3 is 15 amino acids.

This clone was found once. The chain recombines TRBV5-5 with TRBJ1-1, with D perhaps matching TRBD1 (6 bases). V was clipped by 5 bases and J by 7 bases, with 21 bases between them. Germline V gene sequence: CDR1 SGHKS, CDR2 YYEKEE (reference sequence). The length of the CDR3 is 15 residues. The CDR3 DNA reads as TGTGCCAGCAGTAGATGGGCGTCCCGGACAGATGAAGCTTTCTTT. Translated, it gives CASSRWASRTDEAFF. Combining the CDR3 with reference TRBV5-5 and TRBJ1-1 gives the whole variable domain DAGVTQSPTHLIKTRGQQVTLRCSPISGHKSVSWYQQVLGQGPQFIFQYYEKEERGRGNFPDRFSARQFPNYSSELNVNALLLGDSALYLCASSRWASRTDEAFFGQGTRLTVV.

This chain uses TRBV5-4 with TRBJ2-3; D unclear. CDR3 size: 14 residues. Germline CDR1 is SGHNT and CDR2 is YYREEE (reference sequence). The V gene lost 0 bases and the J gene lost 2 bases, with 7 bases spanning the gap. The CDR3 loop reads CASSLEQYTDTQYF. The CDR3 nucleotides read TGTGCCAGCAGCTTGGAACAATACACAGATACGCAGTATTTT.

V usage is TRBV5-6 and J usage is TRBJ1-1, with D perhaps TRBD1 (6 bases). Trimming removed 6 bases from V and 8 bases from J, with 17 bases in between. The CDR3 loop spans 13 amino acids. Germline V lookup: CDR1 SGHDT, CDR2 YYEEEE. The CDR3: CASTPGGVSEAFF. DNA of the CDR3: TGTGCCAGCACCCCGGGGGGCGTCAGCGAAGCTTTCTTT.

The V call is TRBV7-8, the J call TRBJ1-4; a weak D match, TRBD1 (5 bases). The V end was cut by 5 bases, the J end by 7 bases, with 17 bases between. Germline loops: CDR1 SGHVS, CDR2 FQNEAQ. The CDR3 is 15 residues long. This CDR3 is CASSPWAGGSEKLFF. DNA of the CDR3: TGTGCCAGCAGCCCTTGGGCGGGGGGGAGTGAAAAACTGTTTTTT.

V is TRBV30 and J is TRBJ1-1; 9 nucleotides line up with TRBD1. CDR3 size: 14 residues. Germline V gene data show CDR1 as GTSNPN and CDR2 as SVGIG (reference sequence). V shed 3 bases and J 5 bases; nucleotides not matched to a gene: 7. CDR3 bases: TGTGCCTGGAGAGCCGGGACAGGGTGGACTGAAGCTTTCTTT. Translating it yields CAWRAGTGWTEAFF.